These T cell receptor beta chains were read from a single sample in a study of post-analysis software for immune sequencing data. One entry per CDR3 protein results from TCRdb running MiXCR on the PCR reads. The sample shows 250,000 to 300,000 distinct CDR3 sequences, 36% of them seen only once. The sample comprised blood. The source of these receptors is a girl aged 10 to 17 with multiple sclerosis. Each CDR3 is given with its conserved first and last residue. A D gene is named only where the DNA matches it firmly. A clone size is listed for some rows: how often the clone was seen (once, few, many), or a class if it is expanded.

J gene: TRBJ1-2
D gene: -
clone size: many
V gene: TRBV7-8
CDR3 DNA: TGTGCCAGCAGCTTAGGGGGGGGCGGCTATGGCTACACCTTC
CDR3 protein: CASSLGGGGYGYTF

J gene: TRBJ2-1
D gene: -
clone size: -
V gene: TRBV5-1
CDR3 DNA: TGCGCCAGCAGCTTGGCCCTGGCGAATGAGCAGTTCTTC
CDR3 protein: CASSLALANEQFF

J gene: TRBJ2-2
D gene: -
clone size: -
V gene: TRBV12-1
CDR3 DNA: TGTGCCAGCAGCGACGCGTCGGGACTAGTTGATTTCGCCGGGGAGCGGTTTTTT
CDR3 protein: CASSDASGLVDFAGERFF

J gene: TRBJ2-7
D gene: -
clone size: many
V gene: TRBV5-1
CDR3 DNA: TGCGCCAGCCGGGACTGGTTCTCCTACGAGCAGTACTTC
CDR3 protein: CASRDWFSYEQYF

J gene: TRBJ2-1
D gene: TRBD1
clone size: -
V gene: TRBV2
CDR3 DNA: TGTGCCAGCGACGAGGGGGCCCGCGTCGGTGAGCAGTTCTTC
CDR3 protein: CASDEGARVGEQFF

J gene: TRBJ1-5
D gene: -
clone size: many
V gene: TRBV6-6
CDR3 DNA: TGTGCCAGCAGTTACTTGCCCGGTCTTAGCAATCAGCCCCAGCATTTT
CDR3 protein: CASSYLPGLSNQPQHF

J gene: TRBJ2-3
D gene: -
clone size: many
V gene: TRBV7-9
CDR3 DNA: TGTGCCAGCAGCTTAAAAACCCCTAGCACAGATACGCAGTATTTT
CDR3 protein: CASSLKTPSTDTQYF

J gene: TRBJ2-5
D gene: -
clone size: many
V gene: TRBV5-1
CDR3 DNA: TGCGCCAGCAGCCACCGGGACGACCGACAAGAGACCCAGTACTTC
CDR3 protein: CASSHRDDRQETQYF

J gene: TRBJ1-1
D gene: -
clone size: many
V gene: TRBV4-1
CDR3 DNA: TGCGCCAGCAGCCAAGCCCCAGGCGAGAACACTGAAGCTTTCTTT
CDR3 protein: CASSQAPGENTEAFF

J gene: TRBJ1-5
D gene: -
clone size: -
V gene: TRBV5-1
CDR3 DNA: TGCGCCAGCAGCTTGGACGGGCCCCGGGCAGGTAGCAATCAGCCCCAGCATTTT
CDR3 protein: CASSLDGPRAGSNQPQHF

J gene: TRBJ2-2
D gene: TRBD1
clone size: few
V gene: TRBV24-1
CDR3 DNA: TGTGCCACCAGTGATTCGGACAGGGCTGGCACCGGGGAGCTGTTTTTT
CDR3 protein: CATSDSDRAGTGELFF

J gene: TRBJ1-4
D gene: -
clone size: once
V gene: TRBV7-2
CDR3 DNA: TGTGCCAGCAGCCCGAGGACCGGGGATGAAAAACTGTTTTTT
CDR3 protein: CASSPRTGDEKLFF

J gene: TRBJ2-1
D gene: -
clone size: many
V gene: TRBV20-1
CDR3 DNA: TGCAGTGCTAGAGCGCCGGGGCCCCGGAACAATGAGCAGTTCTTC
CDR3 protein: CSARAPGPRNNEQFF

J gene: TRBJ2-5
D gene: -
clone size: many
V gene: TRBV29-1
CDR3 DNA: TGCAGCGTTGAAGAAAATCAGGGAATCCGGACCCAGTACTTC
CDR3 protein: CSVEENQGIRTQYF

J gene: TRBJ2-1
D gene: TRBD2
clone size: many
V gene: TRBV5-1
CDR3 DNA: TGCGCCAGCAGCTTGGGGTGGACTAGCGGGGGATCGGCCAATGAGCAGTTCTTC
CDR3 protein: CASSLGWTSGGSANEQFF

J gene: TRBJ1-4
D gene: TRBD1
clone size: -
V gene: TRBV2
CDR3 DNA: TGTGCCATGATGACAGGGGCGGCCGAAAAACTGTTTTTT
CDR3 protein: CAMMTGAAEKLFF

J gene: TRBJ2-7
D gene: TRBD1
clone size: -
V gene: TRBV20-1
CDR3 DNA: TGCAGTGCTAGCCAGCTCGGACAGGTTAGCTCCTACGAGCAGTACTTC
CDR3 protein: CSASQLGQVSSYEQYF

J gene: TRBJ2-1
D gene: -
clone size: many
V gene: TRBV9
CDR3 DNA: TGTGCCAGCAGCGCAGGGACTTTGGGGAGGAATGAGCAGTTCTTC
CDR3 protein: CASSAGTLGRNEQFF

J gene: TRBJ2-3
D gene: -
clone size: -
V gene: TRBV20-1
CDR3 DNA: TGCAGTGCTAGAGAATCGGGGTATTCCGCCACAGATACGCAGTATTTT
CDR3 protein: CSARESGYSATDTQYF

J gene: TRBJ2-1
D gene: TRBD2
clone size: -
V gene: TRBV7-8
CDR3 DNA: TGTGCCAGCAGCTTAGCACCTGGCGGGAGCTCCTACAATGAGCAGTTCTTC
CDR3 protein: CASSLAPGGSSYNEQFF

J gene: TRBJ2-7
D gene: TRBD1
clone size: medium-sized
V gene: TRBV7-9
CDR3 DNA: TGTGCCAGCAGCCCAGGGGGCGCCTACGAGCAGTACTTC
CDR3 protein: CASSPGGAYEQYF

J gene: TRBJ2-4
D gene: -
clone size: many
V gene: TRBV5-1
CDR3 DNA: TGCGCCAGCAGTAGTGATGGGGGAGACATTCAGTACTTC
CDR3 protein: CASSSDGGDIQYF

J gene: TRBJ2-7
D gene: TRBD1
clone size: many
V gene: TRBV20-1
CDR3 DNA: TGCAGTGCTGAATCGGACAGGGGGCTTTACGAGCAGTACTTC
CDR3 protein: CSAESDRGLYEQYF

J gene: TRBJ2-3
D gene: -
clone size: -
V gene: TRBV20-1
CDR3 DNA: TGCAGTGCTATGAAAGACAGGGATACGCAGTATTTT
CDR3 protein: CSAMKDRDTQYF

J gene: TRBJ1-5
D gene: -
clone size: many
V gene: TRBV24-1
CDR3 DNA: TGTGCCACCAGTGAAACTCAGGGGAGCAATCAGCCCCAGCATTTT
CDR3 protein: CATSETQGSNQPQHF

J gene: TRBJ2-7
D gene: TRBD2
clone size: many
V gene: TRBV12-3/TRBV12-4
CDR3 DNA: TGTGCCAGCAGTCTACCGGGGGGAATCCCCTCCTACGAGCAGTACTTC
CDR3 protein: CASSLPGGIPSYEQYF

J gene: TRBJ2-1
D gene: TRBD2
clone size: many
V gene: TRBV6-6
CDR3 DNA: TGTGCCAGCAGTTATTCCTCTCTAGCGGGAGTTTACAATGAGCAGTTCTTC
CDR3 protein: CASSYSSLAGVYNEQFF

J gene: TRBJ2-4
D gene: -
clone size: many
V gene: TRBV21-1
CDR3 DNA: TGTGCCAGCAGTTTCTACAGCACCAAAAACATTCAGTACTTC
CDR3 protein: CASSFYSTKNIQYF

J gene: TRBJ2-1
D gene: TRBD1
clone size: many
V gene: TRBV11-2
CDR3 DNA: TGTGCCAGCAGCGGGCAAGACAGGGTTAGCCTTTACAATGAGCAGTTCTTC
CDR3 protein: CASSGQDRVSLYNEQFF

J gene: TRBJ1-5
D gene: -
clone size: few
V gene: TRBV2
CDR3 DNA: TGTGCCAGCAGTGATCCCCCTCAGCCCCAGCATTTT
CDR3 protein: CASSDPPQPQHF

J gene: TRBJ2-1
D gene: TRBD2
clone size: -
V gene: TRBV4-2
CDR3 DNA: TGTGCCAGCAGCTTACTAGCGGGAGAACGTGGAGATGAGCAGTTCTTC
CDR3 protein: CASSLLAGERGDEQFF

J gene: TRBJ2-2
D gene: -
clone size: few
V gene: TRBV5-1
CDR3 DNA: TGCGCCAGCAGCTTGACAGTGACCGGGGAGCTGTTTTTT
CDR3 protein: CASSLTVTGELFF

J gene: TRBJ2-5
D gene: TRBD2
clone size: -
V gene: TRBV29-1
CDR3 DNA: TGCAGCGTTGTCGGGAGGCGGGGCCAAGAGACCCAGTACTTC
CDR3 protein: CSVVGRRGQETQYF

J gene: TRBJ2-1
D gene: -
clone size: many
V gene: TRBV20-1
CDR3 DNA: TGCAGTGCTAGAGTGGAGCTCAATGAGCAGTTCTTC
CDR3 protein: CSARVELNEQFF

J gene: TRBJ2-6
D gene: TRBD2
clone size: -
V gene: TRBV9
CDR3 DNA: TGTGCCAGCAGCGTAGAAGCGGGACCCTCCCTCGGTGGGGCCAACGTCCGGACTTTC
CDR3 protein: CASSVEAGPSLGGANVRTF

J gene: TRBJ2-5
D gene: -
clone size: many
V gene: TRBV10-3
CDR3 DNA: TGTGCCATCAGTGTTCAGGGGTCCCAAGAGACCCAGTACTTC
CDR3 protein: CAISVQGSQETQYF

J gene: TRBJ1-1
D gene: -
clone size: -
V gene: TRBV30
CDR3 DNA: TGTGCCTGGTCCCTGCAGGGTAACACTGAAGCTTTCTTT
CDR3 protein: CAWSLQGNTEAFF

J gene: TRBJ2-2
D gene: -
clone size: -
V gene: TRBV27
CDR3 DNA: TGTGCCAGCAGGTTACTCGGGGGTCCCGGGGAGCTGTTTTTT
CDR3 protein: CASRLLGGPGELFF

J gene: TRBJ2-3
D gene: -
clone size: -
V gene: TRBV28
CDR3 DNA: TGTGCCAGCGCCACAGTTACAGATACGCAGTATTTT
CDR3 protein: CASATVTDTQYF

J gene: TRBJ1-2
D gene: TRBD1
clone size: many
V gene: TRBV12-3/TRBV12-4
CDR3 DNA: TGTGCCAGCAGTCTCGGACAGGGCTATGGCTACACCTTC
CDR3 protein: CASSLGQGYGYTF

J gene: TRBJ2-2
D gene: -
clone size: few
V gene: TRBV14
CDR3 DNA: TGTGCCAGCAGCCAAGATTTCGGGGAGCTGTTTTTT
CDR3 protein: CASSQDFGELFF

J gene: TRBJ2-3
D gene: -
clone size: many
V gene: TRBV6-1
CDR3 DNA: TGTGCCAGCAGCCCCGGGACCCTCGGATATACGCAGTATTTT
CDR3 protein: CASSPGTLGYTQYF

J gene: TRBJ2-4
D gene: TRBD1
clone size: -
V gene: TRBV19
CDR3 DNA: TGTACCAGTAGTATAGACAGGGACATTCAGTACTTC
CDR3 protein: CTSSIDRDIQYF

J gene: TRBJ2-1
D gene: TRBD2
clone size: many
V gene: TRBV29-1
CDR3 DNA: TGCAGCGTTTTAAGGCCGGGAACTAGCGGAATTTACAATGAGCAGTTCTTC
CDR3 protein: CSVLRPGTSGIYNEQFF